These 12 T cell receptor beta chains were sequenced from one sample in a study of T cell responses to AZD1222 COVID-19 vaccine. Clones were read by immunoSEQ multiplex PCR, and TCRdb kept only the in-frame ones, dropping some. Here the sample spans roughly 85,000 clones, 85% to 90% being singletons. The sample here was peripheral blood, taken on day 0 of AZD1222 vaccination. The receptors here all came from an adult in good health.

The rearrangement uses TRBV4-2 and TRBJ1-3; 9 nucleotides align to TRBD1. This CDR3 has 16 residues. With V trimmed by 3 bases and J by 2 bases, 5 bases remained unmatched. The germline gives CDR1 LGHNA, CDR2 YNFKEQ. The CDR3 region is CASSQGTGRAGNTIYF. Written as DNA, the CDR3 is TGTGCCAGCAGCCAGGGGACAGGGAGAGCTGGAAACACCATATATTTT.

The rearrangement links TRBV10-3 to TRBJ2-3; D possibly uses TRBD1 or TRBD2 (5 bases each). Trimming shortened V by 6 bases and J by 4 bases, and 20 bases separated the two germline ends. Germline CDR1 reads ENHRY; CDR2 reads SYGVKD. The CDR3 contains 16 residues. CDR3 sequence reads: CAISGTGTGPPDTQYF. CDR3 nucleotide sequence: TGTGCCATCAGCGGAACCGGGACCGGGCCCCCAGATACGCAGTATTTT.

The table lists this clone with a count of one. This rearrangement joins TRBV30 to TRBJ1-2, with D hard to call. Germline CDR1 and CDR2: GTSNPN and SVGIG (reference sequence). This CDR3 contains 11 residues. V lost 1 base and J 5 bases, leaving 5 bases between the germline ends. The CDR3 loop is CAWSENYGYTF. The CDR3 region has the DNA TGTGCCTGGAGTGAGAATTATGGCTACACCTTC.

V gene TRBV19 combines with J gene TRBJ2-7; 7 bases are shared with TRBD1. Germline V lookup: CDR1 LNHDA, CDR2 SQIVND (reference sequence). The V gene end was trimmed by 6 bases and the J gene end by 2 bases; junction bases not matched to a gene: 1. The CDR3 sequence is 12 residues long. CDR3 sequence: CASSGTAYEQYF. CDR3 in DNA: TGTGCCAGTAGCGGGACAGCCTACGAGCAGTACTTC.

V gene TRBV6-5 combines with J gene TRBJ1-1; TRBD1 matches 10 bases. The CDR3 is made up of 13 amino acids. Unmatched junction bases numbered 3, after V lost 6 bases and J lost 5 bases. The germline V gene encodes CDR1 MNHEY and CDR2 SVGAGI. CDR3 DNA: TGTGCCAGCAGGGACAGGGGGACAACTGAAGCTTTCTTT. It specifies CASRDRGTTEAFF.

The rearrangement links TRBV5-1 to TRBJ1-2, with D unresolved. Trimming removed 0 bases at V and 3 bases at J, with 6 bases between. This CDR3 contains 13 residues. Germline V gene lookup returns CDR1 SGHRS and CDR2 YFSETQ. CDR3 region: CASSLEEDYGYTF. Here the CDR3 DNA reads TGCGCCAGCAGCTTGGAGGAGGACTATGGCTACACCTTC.

CDR3 DNA sequence: TGTGCCAGCAGTTACTCCCGGATAGAGAACATTCAGTACTTC. Its protein product is CASSYSRIENIQYF. The rearrangement joins TRBV6-6 to TRBJ2-4; D is unclear. The germline V gene has CDR1 MNHNY and CDR2 SVGAGI (reference sequence). Trimming left V 0 bases short and J 7 bases short, with 10 bases between. The CDR3 consists of 14 residues.

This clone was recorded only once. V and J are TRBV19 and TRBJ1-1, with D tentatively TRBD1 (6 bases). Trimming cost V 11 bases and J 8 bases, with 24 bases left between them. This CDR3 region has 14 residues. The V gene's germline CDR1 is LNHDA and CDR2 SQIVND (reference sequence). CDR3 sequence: CAEFGAGEDLEAFF. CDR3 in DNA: TGTGCCGAGTTTGGGGCAGGGGAAGATTTGGAAGCTTTCTTT.

The CDR3 coding sequence is TGTGCCAGTACCTTGGGCCGGACTGAAGCTTTCTTT. Its translation: CASTLGRTEAFF. The chain carries TRBV19 and TRBJ1-1; D gene uncertain. The CDR3 length is 12 residues. Germline CDR1 LNHDA, CDR2 SQIVND (reference sequence). Deletions cut 7 bases from V and 5 bases from J, with 11 bases between.

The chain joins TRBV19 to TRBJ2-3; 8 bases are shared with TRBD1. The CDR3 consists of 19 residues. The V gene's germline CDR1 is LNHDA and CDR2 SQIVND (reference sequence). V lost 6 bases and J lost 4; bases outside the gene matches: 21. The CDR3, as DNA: TGTGCCAGTAGCATCGAGAACACCGGGACAGGAGTTTTCTCAGATACGCAGTATTTT. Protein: CASSIENTGTGVFSDTQYF.

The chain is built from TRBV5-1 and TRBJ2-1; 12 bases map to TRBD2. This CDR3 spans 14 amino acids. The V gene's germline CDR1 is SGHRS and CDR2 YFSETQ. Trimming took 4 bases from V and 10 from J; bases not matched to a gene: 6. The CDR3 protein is CASSLTSGSLEQFF. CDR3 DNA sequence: TGCGCCAGCAGCCTGACTAGCGGGAGTTTGGAGCAGTTCTTC.

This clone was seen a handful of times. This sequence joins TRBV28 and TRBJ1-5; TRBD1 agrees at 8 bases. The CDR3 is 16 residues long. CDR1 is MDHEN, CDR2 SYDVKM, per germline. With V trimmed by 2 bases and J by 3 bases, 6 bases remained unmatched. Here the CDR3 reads CASSLPTGGINQPQHF. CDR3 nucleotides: TGTGCCAGCAGTTTACCAACAGGGGGTATCAATCAGCCCCAGCATTTT. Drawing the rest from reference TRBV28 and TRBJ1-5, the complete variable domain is DVKVTQSSRYLVKRTGEKVFLECVQDMDHENMFWYRQDPGLGLRLIYFSYDVKMKEKGDIPEGYSVSREKKERFSLILESASTNQTSMYLCASSLPTGGINQPQHFGDGTRLSIL.